Following are 21 T cell receptor beta chains from one sample sequenced in a study of blood T cell repertoires in COVID-19. The repertoire was sequenced with immunoSEQ multiplex PCR; TCRdb's copy has only in-frame clones and lacks some. The table includes roughly 340,000 clones, more than 70% detected once. The sequencing input was peripheral blood. The receptor source for this set is a woman in her 30s with COVID-19, enrolled during active disease.

Written as DNA, the CDR3 is TGTGCCAGCAGTCCCCAGGGGTCCCTTGAAGCTTTCTTT. It translates to CASSPQGSLEAFF. The J gene is TRBJ1-1, the V gene TRBV28, with D possibly TRBD1 on 6 matching bases. The CDR3 loop spans 13 amino acids. V was shortened by 5 bases and J by 7 bases, with 14 bases between the two germline ends. From germline, CDR1 is MDHEN and CDR2 SYDVKM.

This sequence joins TRBV9 and TRBJ2-1, with D unresolved. V was clipped by 0 bases and J by 6 bases, with 7 bases between them. CDR1 and CDR2 (germline): SGDLS, YYNGEE. This CDR3 has 13 amino acids. The CDR3 loop reads CASSVDPSNEQFF. In nucleotides, the CDR3 is TGTGCCAGCAGCGTAGATCCCAGCAATGAGCAGTTCTTC.

The chain's CDR3 is CASSQQGITYEQYF. In nucleotides, the CDR3 is TGTGCCAGCAGTCAACAGGGCATCACCTACGAGCAGTACTTC. The chain joins TRBV11-1 to TRBJ2-7; tentatively, D is TRBD1 (6 bases). This CDR3 region has 14 residues. V lost 6 bases to trimming and J lost 2 bases, with 14 bases between them. The germline CDR1 and CDR2 sequences are SGHAT and FQDESV (reference sequence).

There are a few counts of this clone. J is TRBJ2-1 and V is TRBV30, with D possibly being TRBD2 (6 bases). Trimming cost V 5 bases and J 7 bases, with 18 bases left between them. This CDR3 comprises 14 residues. Germline assignment: CDR1 GTSNPN and CDR2 SVGIG (reference sequence). CDR3 amino acids: CAWVEGGNRNEQFF. Here the CDR3 DNA reads TGTGCCTGGGTCGAGGGCGGGAATAGGAATGAGCAGTTCTTC. The whole variable domain, filled in from reference TRBV30 and TRBJ2-1, reads SQTIHQWPATLVQPVGSPLSLECTVEGTSNPNLYWYRQAAGRGLQLLFYSVGIGQISSEVPQNLSASRPQDRQFILSSKKLLLSDSGFYLCAWVEGGNRNEQFFGPGTRLTVL.

The V gene is TRBV4-3, the J gene TRBJ2-7; 9 bases align to TRBD1. Germline-derived CDR1 and CDR2 are LGHNA and YSLEER. J was trimmed by 2 bases and V by 2 bases; bases with no gene match: 7. CDR3 length: 16 amino acids. CDR3 sequence (DNA): TGCGCCAGCAGCCAATTCTCGGGACAGGGAGCCTACGAGCAGTACTTC. This codes for CASSQFSGQGAYEQYF.

The chain couples TRBV10-1 to TRBJ2-7; 12 positions agree with TRBD2. Germline lookup yields CDR1 WNHNN and CDR2 SYGVQD (reference sequence). The junction had 4 bases not matched to a gene; V was cut back by 8 bases and J by 5 bases. The CDR3 has 13 amino acids. CDR3 residues: CASSSGRAHEQYV. The CDR3 DNA follows: TGCGCCAGCTCTAGCGGGAGGGCCCACGAGCAGTACGTC.

This chain joins TRBV2 and TRBJ2-5; perhaps TRBD2 as D (6 bases). V was clipped by 6 bases and J by 5 bases, with 13 bases between them. Germline V lookup: CDR1 SNHLY, CDR2 FYNNEI. The CDR3 contains 13 residues. The CDR3 here is CASRSGVGETQYF. The CDR3, as DNA: TGTGCCAGCAGATCGGGAGTCGGGGAGACCCAGTACTTC.

The chain employs TRBV4-3 and TRBJ2-1; the D gene is possibly TRBD2 (5 bases). V was shortened by 4 bases and J by 4 bases, with 8 bases between the two germline ends. Germline CDR1 reads LGHNA; CDR2 reads YSLEER. The CDR3 length is 13 residues. The CDR3 DNA sequence: TGCGCCAGCAGCCGGGGAGATTACAATGAGCAGTTCTTC. It codes for CASSRGDYNEQFF.

A single count supports this clone. The chain has TRBV24-1 and TRBJ2-3, with 7 bases fitting TRBD1. V dropped 1 base and J dropped 4; count of bases not matched to a gene: 1. Germline assignment: CDR1 KGHDR and CDR2 SFDVKD. The CDR3 is made up of 14 amino acids. The CDR3 here is CATSDFTGADTQYF. As DNA, the CDR3 is TGTGCCACCAGTGATTTCACAGGGGCAGATACGCAGTATTTT.

The rearrangement links TRBV4-2 to TRBJ1-2, with 9 bases lining up with TRBD1. The CDR3 totals 16 residues. CDR1 LGHNA and CDR2 YNFKEQ come from the germline V gene. The ends lost 4 bases at V and 6 bases at J; junction bases unmatched: 12. For the CDR3, the DNA is TGTGCCAGCAGCCCAGGAAACAGGGGGCTGGGGAATGGCTACACCTTC. As protein: CASSPGNRGLGNGYTF.

The chain links TRBV19 to TRBJ2-7; TRBD2 aligns across 7 bases. Germline V lookup: CDR1 LNHDA, CDR2 SQIVND (reference sequence). V was pared by 6 bases and J by 5 bases, with 7 bases of the junction left unmatched. This CDR3 has 13 amino acids. The CDR3 loop is CASSHQRGHEQYF. The DNA for the CDR3 is TGTGCCAGTAGCCACCAGCGGGGTCACGAGCAGTACTTC.

V gene TRBV28 combines with J gene TRBJ1-2, with no clear D. This CDR3 has 17 amino acids. Trimming stripped 5 bases from V and 2 bases from J, with 21 bases between. Germline V gene data show CDR1 as MDHEN and CDR2 as SYDVKM. CDR3 in DNA: TGTGCCAGCAGTCCTACCCTCGCCTCCCGAGGAAACTATGGCTACACCTTC. Translating it yields CASSPTLASRGNYGYTF.

CDR3 region: CASSQDFTGSETQYF. The CDR3 DNA follows: TGCGCCAGCAGCCAAGATTTCACAGGGAGCGAGACCCAGTACTTC. The V and J genes are TRBV4-1 and TRBJ2-5; tentatively, D is TRBD1 (6 bases). The CDR3 covers 15 residues. CDR1 MGHRA and CDR2 YSYEKL come from the germline V gene. V shed 0 bases and J shed 5 bases, with 13 bases lying between them.

This clone was found once. The CDR3 loop is CASSSVRQGANSGANVLTF. CDR3 coding DNA: TGTGCCAGCAGCTCGGTTAGACAGGGGGCGAATTCTGGGGCCAACGTCCTGACTTTC. The chain employs TRBV11-2 and TRBJ2-6; 10 positions match TRBD1. V lost 4 bases, J lost 1 base, and 10 bases stayed unmatched. Germline-derived CDR1 and CDR2 are SGHAT and FQNNGV. CDR3 length: 19 residues.

This clone came up a few times. This chain joins TRBV18 and TRBJ2-4; TRBD2 agrees at 10 bases. Germline values: CDR1 KGHSH, CDR2 LQKENI. V shed 4 bases, J shed 1 base, and the junction held 16 bases outside the gene matches. This CDR3 comprises 20 residues. The CDR3 protein is CASSLLPLAGVGGAKNIQYF. The CDR3, as DNA: TGTGCCAGCTCACTTCTCCCGCTAGCGGGAGTGGGGGGGGCCAAAAACATTCAGTACTTC.

The rearrangement links TRBV28 to TRBJ1-2, with D perhaps TRBD1 (6 bases). V lost 6 bases and J lost 6, with 14 bases in between. The CDR3 is 13 amino acids. Germline V lookup: CDR1 MDHEN, CDR2 SYDVKM. The CDR3 loop reads CASSRGGANGYTF. The CDR3 DNA sequence: TGTGCCAGCAGCCGTGGGGGCGCTAATGGCTACACCTTC.

This rearrangement joins TRBV6-4 to TRBJ2-1; 8 bases fit TRBD2. CDR3 length equals 15 residues. With 3 bases clipped from V and 6 bases from J, the junction kept 7 bases outside the gene matches. Per the germline V gene, CDR1 is MRHNA and CDR2 is SNTAGT. The CDR3 sequence: CASSEVAGLVNEQFF. CDR3 nucleotides: TGTGCCAGCAGTGAGGTTGCGGGACTAGTCAATGAGCAGTTCTTC.

V and J are TRBV4-3 and TRBJ2-1; D unclear. Germline CDR1 and CDR2: LGHNA and YSLEER. Trimming pared 0 bases from V and 9 bases from J, leaving 9 bases between. CDR3 length equals 13 residues. CDR3 residues: CASSQEGPSEQFF. The CDR3 DNA follows: TGCGCCAGCAGCCAAGAGGGTCCTAGTGAGCAGTTCTTC.

The rearrangement links TRBV18 to TRBJ2-2; D might be TRBD2 (6 bases). The CDR3 is 17 residues long. Germline CDR1 KGHSH, CDR2 LQKENI. Trimming cost V 4 bases and J 0 bases, with 15 bases left between them. CDR3 region: CASSRNSGNANTGELFF. CDR3 DNA: TGTGCCAGCTCACGGAATAGCGGAAACGCGAACACCGGGGAGCTGTTTTTT.

The V gene is TRBV11-2, the J gene TRBJ1-5; D is perhaps TRBD1 (5 bases). CDR1 and CDR2 (germline): SGHAT, FQNNGV. Trimming took off 4 bases at V and 1 base at J, with 11 bases between the two ends. The CDR3 is 15 residues long. CDR3 sequence reads: CASSSGGISNQPQHF. The CDR3 nucleotides read TGTGCCAGCAGCTCCGGGGGTATAAGCAATCAGCCCCAGCATTTT.

The rearrangement joins TRBV6-5 to TRBJ1-3; perhaps TRBD1 as D (6 bases). CDR1 is MNHEY, CDR2 SVGAGI, per germline. Trimming took off 2 bases at V and 4 bases at J, with 12 bases between the two ends. This CDR3 spans 15 amino acids. This CDR3 is CASSYDQGRGNTIYF. CDR3 bases: TGTGCCAGCAGTTACGATCAGGGGCGAGGAAACACCATATATTTT.